Below, 5 T cell receptor beta chains from the same sample are listed, as sequenced in a study of T cell clonality in common variable immunodeficiency. Study-wide points: In common variable immunodeficiency, TCR beta chains reportedly carried fewer deletions and N-nucleotide insertions.

Their recognized antigens are unknown. Sequencing used immunoSEQ multiplex PCR; TCRdb keeps in-frame clones, though not all of them. Altogether 14,000 or so clones were found in the sample, and no singletons occur. Sequences were obtained from peripheral blood mononuclear cells. These receptors were obtained from a human donor with common variable immunodeficiency.

Note on this clone: From the germline J gene comes the end of the CDR3, since the read stops 3 residues before it. This chain connects TRBV2 to TRBJ2-5, with TRBD2 identical over 14 bases. This CDR3 has 15 residues. CDR1 is SNHLY, CDR2 FYNNEI, per germline. Trimming cost V 7 bases and J 3 bases; bases outside gene matches: 4. The DNA read from the CDR3 is TGTGCCAGCAATCGACTAGCGGGGGGGAAAGAGACC. Translating gives CASNRLAGGKET. The CDR3 as a whole reads CASNRLAGGKETQYF.

This clone has only a few counts. The CDR3 is cut off 3 residues early in the read; its end comes from the germline J gene. The chain joins TRBV7-2 to TRBJ2-2, with 8 bases lining up with TRBD1. V trimming: 5 bases; J trimming: 6 bases; junction bases outside the gene matches: 2. This CDR3 has 13 amino acids. Germline V gene sequence: CDR1 SGHTA, CDR2 FQGNSA. This CDR3 is CASSPQGAGELFF. CDR3 DNA, as far as it was read: TGTGCCAGCAGCCCACAGGGGGCCGGGGAG.

This clone was observed a few times. The CDR3 end lies 3 residues beyond the end of the read and is filled in from the germline J gene. This chain joins TRBV7-6 and TRBJ2-7, with TRBD2 matching over 11 bases. Germline V gene lookup returns CDR1 SGHVS and CDR2 FNYEAQ. The CDR3 extends over 16 amino acids. V shed 1 base and J 4 bases; nucleotides not matched to a gene: 6. The CDR3 spells CASSLELAGVGYEQYF. Partial CDR3 DNA: TGTGCCAGCAGCTTAGAACTAGCGGGGGTAGGGTACGAG.

Notes on this clone: The observed sequence ends 3 residues before the CDR3 terminus, with the missing tail filled in from the germline J gene. The chain links TRBV30 to TRBJ1-6; 8 bases agree with TRBD1. CDR3 length: 17 residues. V lost 1 base, J lost 10 bases, and 15 bases stayed unmatched. Germline lookup yields CDR1 GTSNPN and CDR2 SVGIG (reference sequence). Here the CDR3 reads CAWSDRQGPRLGSPLHF. CDR3 bases read: TGTGCCTGGAGTGACCGACAGGGGCCCAGGCTGGGGTCACCC.

This clone was detected a few times. The read falls 3 residues short of the CDR3 end, and the missing part is taken from the germline J gene. The chain has TRBV18 and TRBJ1-1; 10 bases map to TRBD1. The CDR3 length is 14 residues. The V segment lost 6 bases and the J segment 6 bases; nucleotides outside the gene matches: 7. Germline CDR1 KGHSH, CDR2 LQKENI. Partial CDR3 DNA: TGTGCCAGCTCCCCCGGGACAGGGGACCCTGAA. This codes for CASSPGTGDPE. The CDR3 in full is CASSPGTGDPEAFF.